This TCR beta chain was sequenced for a study of blood T cell repertoires in COVID-19. Background on the study: COVID-19 samples, acute and convalescent, were from the United States, Italy and Spain. The cDNA or gDNA used as material had been derived from T cells, B-cell-depleted T cells, or PBMCs.

Original processing notes: Amplification of reference gene primers provided the estimated nucleated cell counts. TCRdb's table, derived via immunoSEQ multiplex PCR, lists solely in-frame clones and lacks some. V, J and clone size are taken as reported in that table, and D and trimming were inferred from the DNA itself. Among 84,000 or so clones listed, 88% were seen once. Germline-derived CDR1 and CDR2 are SGHTS and YDEGEE. This CDR3 region has 16 residues. The trim removed 2 bases at V and 7 bases at J, leaving 9 bases unmatched. This clonotype originated in a man aged 65 to 85 with acute or convalescent COVID-19. V usage is TRBV5-8 and J usage is TRBJ2-1, with 10 bases identical to TRBD2. Sequenced sample: peripheral blood. This CDR3 is CASSFGSGLAMNEQFF. DNA of the CDR3: TGTGCCAGCAGCTTCGGGTCGGGACTAGCGATGAATGAGCAGTTCTTC.